This entry lists 29 T cell receptor beta chains sequenced from one sample in a study of blood T cell repertoires in COVID-19. Sequencing used immunoSEQ multiplex PCR; TCRdb keeps in-frame clones, though not all of them. Among hundreds of thousands of clones, roughly 87% were seen once, and the ten largest hold about 6.3%. The sequencing input was PBMCs or T cells enriched from blood (not recorded which). These receptors all come from a woman in her 30s with acute COVID-19.

The J gene is TRBJ2-1, the V gene TRBV3-1 (or the pseudogene TRBV3-2), with 11 nucleotides matching TRBD2. This CDR3 has 14 amino acids. From germline, CDR1 is LGHDT and CDR2 YNNKEL (reference sequence). The V segment lost 3 bases and the J segment 7 bases; nucleotides outside the gene matches: 2. In nucleotides, the CDR3 is TGTGCCAGCAGCCAGACTAGCGGGGCAAATGAGCAGTTCTTC. Its protein is CASSQTSGANEQFF.

CDR3 in DNA: TGTGCCAGCAGTGGGCTCCCAAACATTCAGTACTTC. As protein: CASSGLPNIQYF. V and J are TRBV2 and TRBJ2-4; D unresolved. Germline CDR1 SNHLY, CDR2 FYNNEI. The CDR3 is 12 amino acids. Trimming shortened V by 4 bases and J by 6 bases, and 7 bases separated the two germline ends.

The chain uses TRBV15 and TRBJ2-1, with 8 bases that match TRBD1. V dropped 5 bases and J dropped 8; count of bases not matched to a gene: 11. This CDR3 has 15 residues. Germline lookup yields CDR1 LNHNV and CDR2 YYDKDF (reference sequence). As DNA, the CDR3 is TGTGCCACCAGCCAAGGCAGGGGGCGAGGCTATGAGCAGTTCTTC. Translation gives CATSQGRGRGYEQFF.

This clone was seen a few times. This sequence joins TRBV27 and TRBJ2-7, with 7 bases identical to TRBD2. Germline V gives CDR1 MNHEY, CDR2 SMNVEV (reference sequence). Trimming removed 1 base from V and 3 bases from J; junction bases left unmatched: 3. This CDR3 comprises 14 residues. CDR3: CASSLWSSGYEQYF. The CDR3 bases are TGTGCCAGCAGTTTATGGTCTAGCGGCTACGAGCAGTACTTC.

This clone was counted a single time. The V and J genes are TRBV20-1 and TRBJ1-5; tentatively, D is TRBD1 (5 bases). Deletions cut 3 bases from V and 7 bases from J, with 16 bases between. Germline V gene sequence: CDR1 DFQATT, CDR2 SNEGSKA (reference sequence). The CDR3 runs to 14 residues. CDR3 sequence reads: CSASPEQGEQPQHF. CDR3 coding DNA: TGCAGTGCTAGTCCCGAGCAGGGCGAACAGCCCCAGCATTTT.

This clone was found many times. The V and J genes are TRBV6-2 or TRBV6-3 and TRBJ2-7; 9 bases are shared with TRBD1. The CDR3 runs to 15 residues. V was clipped by 6 bases and J by 2 bases; unmatched bases: 8. Germline CDR1 and CDR2: MNHEY and SVGEGT. The CDR3 reads CASSSWTGETYEQYF. The CDR3 DNA follows: TGTGCCAGCAGCTCCTGGACAGGGGAGACCTACGAGCAGTACTTC.

The chain employs TRBV20-1 and TRBJ2-1; D gene unclear. CDR1 DFQATT and CDR2 SNEGSKA come from the germline V gene (reference sequence). This CDR3 region has 11 residues. Between the trimmed V and J ends, which lost 2 bases and 7 bases, there was a span of 6 bases. Written as DNA, the CDR3 is TGCAGTGCTAGACTGCGGAATGAGCAGTTCTTC. The encoded protein is CSARLRNEQFF.

This clone was seen only once. J is TRBJ2-5 and V is TRBV11-2, with TRBD2 as a possible D gene (6 bases). This CDR3 region has 13 residues. The germline V gene has CDR1 SGHAT and CDR2 FQNNGV. With 5 bases removed from V and 0 bases from J, the gap between germline ends came to 7 bases. The CDR3 protein is CASSRDYQETQYF. The CDR3 region has the DNA TGTGCCAGCAGCCGGGACTACCAAGAGACCCAGTACTTC.

This chain links TRBV19 with TRBJ2-4; 11 bases align to TRBD2. The length of the CDR3 is 17 residues. Germline loops: CDR1 LNHDA, CDR2 SQIVND (reference sequence). V gave up 5 bases and J gave up 1 base; unmatched junction bases: 7. CDR3 sequence (DNA): TGTGCCAGTAGTGGGGTCCCTAGCGGGAGGGCCAAAAACATTCAGTACTTC. Residues: CASSGVPSGRAKNIQYF.

The chain combines TRBV18 with TRBJ2-3; TRBD1 agrees at 7 bases. J lost 1 base, V lost 2 bases, and 9 bases had no gene match. This CDR3 is built from 17 residues. The germline V gene encodes CDR1 KGHSH and CDR2 LQKENI. CDR3 in DNA: TGTGCCAGCTCACCAATTGTTTCTGGACAGGGCACAGATACGCAGTATTTT. Translating gives CASSPIVSGQGTDTQYF.

This clone has just a few counts. J is TRBJ2-3 and V is TRBV27; 8 positions match TRBD1. Germline V gene data show CDR1 as MNHEY and CDR2 as SMNVEV (reference sequence). V lost 5 bases, J lost 2 bases, and 15 bases stayed unmatched. This CDR3 has 18 amino acids. The CDR3 sequence is CASSPSSFRGPSTDTQYF. The CDR3 coding sequence is TGTGCCAGCAGTCCCAGTTCATTCAGGGGGCCTTCCACAGATACGCAGTATTTT.

V and J are TRBV5-4 and TRBJ1-2; tentative D call: TRBD1 (5 bases). The V end lost 4 bases, the J end lost 8 bases, and 30 bases lay between the germline ends. Germline V gives CDR1 SGHNT, CDR2 YYREEE (reference sequence). There are 18 residues in the CDR3. CDR3 loop: CASSKSGRTGALLLGYTF. The CDR3 DNA follows: TGTGCCAGCAGCAAAAGTGGGAGGACCGGGGCCCTTTTATTGGGCTACACCTTC.

V and J are TRBV28 and TRBJ2-1, with 7 bases fitting TRBD2. The V gene's germline CDR1 is MDHEN and CDR2 SYDVKM. The V and J ends lost 3 bases and 3 bases, in that order; junction bases with no gene match: 2. The CDR3 contains 14 residues. The CDR3 region has the DNA TGTGCCAGCAGTTTTGGGGGGGTCTACAATGAGCAGTTCTTC. Its protein is CASSFGGVYNEQFF.

The V and J genes are TRBV7-9 and TRBJ2-2; D not certain. With 5 bases removed from V and 0 bases from J, the gap between germline ends came to 13 bases. Germline-derived CDR1 and CDR2 are SEHNR and FQNEAQ (reference sequence). The CDR3 is 16 amino acids. The CDR3 sequence is CASSLSRNSNTGELFF. CDR3 nucleotide sequence: TGTGCCAGCAGCCTTTCCAGAAATTCGAACACCGGGGAGCTGTTTTTT.

A note on this clone: Mismatch with germline at one junction end may stem from a read error. The genes are TRBV19 and TRBJ2-3; maybe TRBD1 (7 bases). Germline V gene sequence: CDR1 LNHDA, CDR2 SQIVND (reference sequence). This CDR3 is 15 amino acids long. Here the CDR3 DNA reads TGTGCCAGTAGTATTGGTTCACGCGGGACAGCCCTGCTCCATTTT. This translates into CASSIGSRGTALLHF.

This clone appeared a single time. The chain has TRBV11-3 and TRBJ2-1, with 9 bases lining up with TRBD2. V dropped 4 bases and J dropped 5; count of bases not matched to a gene: 12. This CDR3 spans 17 amino acids. Germline-derived CDR1 and CDR2 are SGHNT and YENEEA. The CDR3 DNA is TGTGCCAGCAGCTCGTATAGCGGGAGCGTCAACCACAATGAGCAGTTCTTC. Amino acid sequence: CASSSYSGSVNHNEQFF.

The genes are TRBV1 and TRBJ2-3; the table's D call of TRBD2 was not tested on the DNA. TRBV1 is a documented pseudogene. This CDR3 comprises 18 residues. The chain's CDR3 is CTSSQGASGRSSTDTQYF. DNA of the CDR3: TGCACCAGCAGCCAAGGGGCTAGCGGCAGATCTAGCACAGATACGCAGTATTTT.

The rearrangement joins TRBV6-1 to TRBJ1-6; D gene unclear. CDR1 is MNHNS, CDR2 SASEGT, per germline. There are 16 residues in the CDR3. Trimming took 1 base from V and 0 from J, leaving 7 bases between them. The CDR3 sequence: CASSEGGSSYNSPLHF. In nucleotides, the CDR3 is TGTGCCAGCAGTGAAGGAGGGAGCTCCTATAATTCACCCCTCCACTTT.

The V gene is TRBV7-2, the J gene TRBJ2-3; TRBD2 might be the D (5 bases). From germline, CDR1 is SGHTA and CDR2 FQGNSA. Trimming took 3 bases from V and 5 from J, leaving 9 bases between them. The CDR3 extends over 13 amino acids. CDR3 DNA: TGTGCCAGCAGCTTTAGTCGGGGAGATACGCAGTATTTT. Its protein product is CASSFSRGDTQYF.

The chain joins TRBV5-5 to TRBJ2-3, with D possibly being TRBD2 (6 bases). Between the trimmed V and J ends, which lost 4 bases and 5 bases, there was a span of 17 bases. Germline CDR1 SGHKS, CDR2 YYEKEE (reference sequence). This CDR3 region has 15 residues. The CDR3 sequence is CASSPEGLAIDTQYF. Written as DNA, the CDR3 is TGTGCCAGCAGCCCGGAGGGTCTAGCTATAGATACGCAGTATTTT.

This chain's CDR3 is CASSPGGDLLYNEQFF. CDR3 nucleotide sequence: TGCGCCAGCAGCCCCGGGGGGGACCTGCTCTACAATGAGCAGTTCTTC. The chain links TRBV4-1 to TRBJ2-1; 8 bases are shared with TRBD2. J gave up 3 bases and V 4 bases, and 8 bases lay outside the gene matches. The germline CDR1 and CDR2 sequences are MGHRA and YSYEKL. The CDR3 is made up of 16 amino acids.

V gene TRBV29-1 combines with J gene TRBJ2-7, with TRBD2 matching 11 bases. V lost 6 bases, J lost 4 bases, and 8 bases stayed unmatched. The CDR3 is made up of 14 amino acids. The V gene's germline CDR1 is SQVTM and CDR2 ANQGSEA. The CDR3 sequence is CSVRSGTSGYEQYF. The CDR3 bases are TGCAGCGTACGGAGCGGGACTAGCGGTTACGAGCAGTACTTC.

The V gene is TRBV6-5, the J gene TRBJ1-1, with TRBD1 as a possible D gene (6 bases). CDR1 and CDR2 from the germline V gene are MNHEY and SVGAGI. The CDR3 runs to 12 residues. The V gene lost 8 bases and the J gene lost 1 base, with 8 bases spanning the gap. Here the CDR3 reads CASRRGNTEAFF. CDR3 in DNA: TGTGCCAGCCGCAGGGGGAACACTGAAGCTTTCTTT.

The chain joins TRBV15 to TRBJ2-5, with no clear D. This CDR3 comprises 15 residues. V was shortened by 5 bases and J by 1 base, with 14 bases between the two germline ends. CDR1 is LNHNV and CDR2 is YYDKDF in the germline V gene (reference sequence). The DNA for the CDR3 is TGTGCCACCAGCCGCCCCAGGCCCTTCCAAGAGACCCAGTACTTC. Translation gives CATSRPRPFQETQYF.

The chain recombines TRBV12-3 or TRBV12-4 with TRBJ2-1, with TRBD1 identical over 7 bases. J gave up 6 bases and V 5 bases, and 1 base lay outside the gene matches. The CDR3 is 12 residues long. The CDR3 loop reads CASSGTVNEQFF. The CDR3 DNA follows: TGTGCCAGCAGTGGGACAGTCAATGAGCAGTTCTTC.

The V gene is TRBV28, the J gene TRBJ1-3; D remains ambiguous. With 8 bases removed from V and 2 bases from J, the gap between germline ends came to 19 bases. The CDR3 extends over 16 amino acids. Germline CDR1 and CDR2: MDHEN and SYDVKM. The CDR3 here is CASWERAGAAGNTIYF. CDR3 in DNA: TGTGCCAGCTGGGAGAGGGCAGGTGCTGCTGGAAACACCATATATTTT.

The chain carries TRBV7-9 and TRBJ2-7; 9 nucleotides match TRBD1. Looked up from germline, CDR1 is SEHNR and CDR2 is FQNEAQ (reference sequence). The CDR3 is 15 residues long. V lost 5 bases, J lost 2 bases, and 7 bases stayed unmatched. CDR3 sequence: CASSGWTGVTYEQYF. DNA for the CDR3: TGTGCCAGCAGCGGATGGACAGGGGTCACCTACGAGCAGTACTTC.

This clone was seen a handful of times. The chain links TRBV5-1 to TRBJ1-1; 7 nucleotides line up with TRBD1. There are 15 residues in the CDR3. Germline CDR1 is SGHRS and CDR2 is YFSETQ. Germline trimming cut 4 bases from V and 4 bases from J; bases unmatched to any gene: 10. This chain's CDR3 is CASSNAGTAGTEAFF. The CDR3, as DNA: TGCGCCAGCAGCAACGCCGGGACAGCTGGCACTGAAGCTTTCTTT.

The chain joins TRBV28 to TRBJ1-1, with no clear D. In germline, CDR1 is MDHEN, CDR2 SYDVKM. The V end was cut by 6 bases, the J end by 3 bases, with 14 bases between. The CDR3 has 14 residues. CDR3 DNA sequence: TGTGCCAGCAGCTCTCACAGTGGCTACACTGAAGCTTTCTTT. Translated, it gives CASSSHSGYTEAFF.